This entry concerns a single T cell receptor beta chain. Its antigen is as yet unknown. These data belong to a study of graft-versus-host responses after intestinal transplantation. On the study more broadly: In this cohort, recipients had multivisceral, liver-intestinal, or isolated intestinal transplants.

Method: immunoSEQ multiplex PCR; TCRdb's copy keeps in-frame clones and lacks some. Here the sample spans about 88,000 clones, more than 85% being singletons. Regarding the study as a whole: Subjects displaying graft-donor T cell macrochimerism possessed elevated graft-versus-host to host-versus-graft clonal ratios inside allografts. Detected in recipient marrow were GvH clones, some of which were first observed in ileum or blood.

V lost 2 bases and J lost 1; bases outside the gene matches: 13. CDR1 and CDR2 (germline): MNHNS, SASEGT. The CDR3 loop spans 20 amino acids. The material was unstimulated CD4+ T cells sorted from spleen or lymph node cells, obtained before transplant. The source of this sequence is a human donor who was the organ donor for an intestinal transplant. This rearrangement joins TRBV6-1 to TRBJ2-6, with TRBD1 matching over 8 bases. Here the CDR3 reads CASSELQGAVFLSGANVLTF. As DNA, the CDR3 is TGTGCCAGCAGTGAATTGCAGGGGGCAGTTTTCTTGTCTGGGGCCAACGTCCTGACTTTC.